This TCR beta chain originates from a study of blood T cell repertoires in COVID-19 (dated by TCRdb to the early 2020s). For the study in its entirety: Collaborator samples came from the United States, Italy and Spain and covered acute and convalescent phases of COVID-19. The material from the prospective study consisted of cDNA or gDNA derived from T cells, B-cell-depleted T cells, or PBMCs. The dataset comprised deeply sampled blood TCRbeta repertoires from subjects exposed to, actively infected with, or recovered from COVID-19. A freely available public database, intended as a resource for researchers studying the immune response to SARS-CoV-2, is where the repertoires were released. The samples were drawn from two sources: the first 160 participants of the ongoing ImmuneRACE study, and 950 to 1,500 subjects contributed by 6 global collaborators. Nearly every sample came with metadata listing a de-identified subject ID, COVID-19 status, age in years and sex. HLA class I and class II types, where available, came from metadata supplied by the sample provider rather than from assay-based typing.

This clone was seen just once. It lacks a known antigen. No qualities accompany the bases; no much larger clone lies one base away. TCRbeta CDR3 regions were amplified from genomic DNA by means of the immunoSEQ Assay, a bias-controlled multiplex PCR. The authors processed their data as follows. The number of nucleated cells in each sample was estimated by amplification of reference gene primers within the assay. Sequence reads were collapsed and filtered to measure the absolute abundance of every unique TCRbeta CDR3 rearrangement. For each sample, productive Simpson clonality was calculated by taking the square root of Simpson's diversity index across productive rearrangements. Here the immuneACCESS table is served through TCRdb, limited to in-frame sequences with V and J called. Missing clones are a known gap in these copies; in checked studies unresolved V genes cover under half, and the rest lacks a known reason. V and J calls and clone size come straight from that table; D and trimming were deduced from the DNA. In this sample the table shows a few hundred thousand clones, 85% to 90% of which occur a single time. About 15% of the sample is held by the ten biggest clonotypes.

Participants in the prospective study were aged about 18 to 95 years, lived in under 30 United States geographic areas, and enrolled through a virtual design. Cohort assignment in the prospective study relied on participant-reported clinical history from a screening survey and a study questionnaire. Exposed participants were defined as having been in contact with someone with a PCR-confirmed or clinician-diagnosed COVID-19 case within 2 weeks of study entry. Each participant in the prospective study had whole blood, serum and a nasopharyngeal or oropharyngeal swab collected by mobile phlebotomists. Prospective study participants could optionally give additional blood draws and questionnaires over an approximately two-month period. Prospective study blood samples were shipped either frozen or at room temperature before DNA extraction. V is reduced by 6 bases and J by 6 bases, leaving a spacing of 14 bases between them. Reading the germline V gene gives CDR1 MNHEY and CDR2 SVGAGI. From its cysteine to its phenylalanine, the CDR3 spans 13 amino acids. Just the 39-base CDR3 DNA is kept, in frame starting at base 1.

Broader findings and caveats from the paper: The quantity of clinical and demographic metadata differed by source and by participant and was supplied without curation.

The specimen was PBMCs or T cells enriched from blood (not recorded which). The chain was built from TRBV6-5 and TRBJ1-2; TRBD1 might be the D gene, on 6 matching bases. This clonotype originated in a man younger than 45 who had been exposed to COVID-19. The nucleotides are TGTGCCAGCAGGTACGCAGGGGCGGATGGCTACACCTTC. Its protein is CASRYAGADGYTF.